This TCR beta chain was recovered during a study of blood T cell repertoires in COVID-19. Study-wide context: COVID-19 samples collected from the United States, Italy and Spain covered acute and convalescent phases. PBMCs, B-cell-depleted T cells, or T cells provided the cDNA or gDNA that made up the material.

Authors' processing steps: By means of reference gene primer amplification, nucleated cell counts were estimated. Only in-frame clones appear in the TCRdb table, and some are missing; sequencing was by immunoSEQ multiplex PCR. The V and J calls and clone size are taken from that table; D and trimming were inferred from the DNA. The sample holds under 150,000 clones, around 78% seen once. V lost 10 bases and J 9 bases, leaving 19 bases between the germline ends. The CDR3 consists of 14 residues. The germline CDR1 and CDR2 sequences are LNHDA and SQIVND (reference sequence). The chain has TRBV19 and TRBJ1-6; TRBD1 might be the D (6 bases). The sequenced material came from peripheral blood. This clonotype was obtained from a human donor in a cohort sampled during active COVID-19. For the CDR3, the DNA is TGTGCCACCAAAGTACAGGGTGACTTTTCACCCCTCCACTTT. It codes for CATKVQGDFSPLHF.